One sample yielded the 10 T cell receptor beta chains listed below, sequenced in a study of lymphopenia after photon versus proton radiotherapy. Repertoires were generated with immunoSEQ multiplex PCR, while TCRdb's copy carries only in-frame clones and drops some. The sample records roughly 12,000 clones, around 89% being singletons. The starting material was peripheral blood, obtained from a patient treated with photon-based radiotherapy. These receptors were taken from a man in his fifties or sixties with pancreatic cancer.

The rearrangement joins TRBV7-3 to TRBJ2-1, with TRBD1 matching over 8 bases. The germline CDR1 and CDR2 sequences are SGHTA and FQGTGA. The CDR3 covers 11 residues. V lost 4 bases to trimming and J lost 12 bases; unmatched junction nucleotides: 2. The CDR3 nucleotides are TGTGCCAGCAGCTCAGGGGGCGGGCAGTTCTTC. Translated, it gives CASSSGGGQFF.

In DNA, the CDR3 is TGTGCCAGCAGCAACGGACTAGCGGGGGTATTGAGAGAGACCCAGTACTTC. It specifies CASSNGLAGVLRETQYF. The rearrangement uses TRBV7-9 and TRBJ2-5; 13 bases map to TRBD2. V shed 5 bases and J 4 bases; nucleotides not matched to a gene: 10. Per the germline V gene, CDR1 is SEHNR and CDR2 is FQNEAQ (reference sequence). The CDR3 runs 17 residues.

The chain combines TRBV19 with TRBJ2-1, with a weak D call TRBD2 (6 bases). This CDR3 has 12 amino acids. V lost 4 bases, J lost 10 bases, and 11 bases lay in between. CDR1 LNHDA and CDR2 SQIVND come from the germline V gene (reference sequence). This CDR3 is CASSSYGSEQFF. As DNA, the CDR3 is TGTGCCAGTAGTAGCTACGGGAGCGAGCAGTTCTTC.

V and J are TRBV6-5 and TRBJ1-1, with D uncertain. V was pared by 8 bases and J by 4 bases, with 11 bases between. Germline CDR1 is MNHEY and CDR2 is SVGAGI. The CDR3 spans 12 residues. The CDR3 loop reads CASRGGLTEAFF. In DNA, the CDR3 is TGTGCCAGCCGAGGCGGACTCACTGAAGCTTTCTTT.

V is TRBV11-3 and J is TRBJ2-3, with D possibly being TRBD1 or TRBD2 (7 bases each). The CDR3 loop spans 15 amino acids. V lost 5 bases and J lost 2, with 14 bases in between. Per germline, CDR1 SGHNT and CDR2 YENEEA. CDR3 coding DNA: TGTGCCAGCAGCCCTCAGGGGGGGACCACAGATACGCAGTATTTT. Translation gives CASSPQGGTTDTQYF.

The rearrangement uses TRBV4-2 and TRBJ1-2, with TRBD1 as a possible D gene (6 bases). CDR1 is LGHNA and CDR2 is YNFKEQ in the germline V gene. With 0 bases removed from V and 5 bases from J, the gap between germline ends came to 16 bases. The CDR3 spans 16 residues. The CDR3 protein is CASSQDRTVLYYGYTF. In DNA form, the CDR3 reads TGTGCCAGCAGCCAAGACCGGACAGTTCTCTATTATGGCTACACCTTC.

The chain links TRBV11-2 to TRBJ1-2; TRBD1 is a possible D gene (6 bases). Trimming removed 3 bases at V and 4 bases at J, with 15 bases between. The germline V gene encodes CDR1 SGHAT and CDR2 FQNNGV. The length of the CDR3 is 15 residues. In nucleotides, the CDR3 is TGTGCCAGCAGCTTCCGAAACAGGGAGGGCTATGGCTACACCTTC. Its translation: CASSFRNREGYGYTF.

The chain combines TRBV28 with TRBJ2-7, with D possibly TRBD2 on 6 matching bases. The CDR3 consists of 15 residues. Germline lookup yields CDR1 MDHEN and CDR2 SYDVKM. The V and J ends lost 3 bases and 7 bases respectively, with 19 bases between them. The CDR3, as DNA: TGTGCCAGCAGTTTCGGGACTTACGGTTCGCGGGAGCAGTACTTC. This translates into CASSFGTYGSREQYF.

The gene calls are TRBV11-3 and TRBJ2-2; D uncertain. Germline CDR1 and CDR2: SGHNT and YENEEA. The germline V and J ends were trimmed by 2 bases and 6 bases, with 7 bases remaining between them. The CDR3 covers 13 residues. Here the CDR3 reads CASSLLGPGELFF. As DNA, the CDR3 is TGTGCCAGCAGCTTATTAGGGCCCGGGGAGCTGTTTTTT. Full variable domain (rest looked up from reference TRBV11-3 and TRBJ2-2): EAGVVQSPRYKIIEKKQPVAFWCNPISGHNTLYWYLQNLGQGPELLIRYENEEAVDDSQLPKDRFSAERLKGVDSTLKIQPAELGDSAVYLCASSLLGPGELFFGEGSRLTVL.

This clone has only one observation. This chain links TRBV7-9 with TRBJ1-2, with TRBD1 matching over 8 bases. Trimming removed 8 bases from V and 4 bases from J; junction bases left unmatched: 3. CDR1 is SEHNR, CDR2 FQNEAQ, per germline (reference sequence). The CDR3 extends over 12 amino acids. The CDR3: CASGTGSYGYTF. For the CDR3, the DNA is TGTGCCAGCGGGACAGGAAGCTATGGCTACACCTTC.